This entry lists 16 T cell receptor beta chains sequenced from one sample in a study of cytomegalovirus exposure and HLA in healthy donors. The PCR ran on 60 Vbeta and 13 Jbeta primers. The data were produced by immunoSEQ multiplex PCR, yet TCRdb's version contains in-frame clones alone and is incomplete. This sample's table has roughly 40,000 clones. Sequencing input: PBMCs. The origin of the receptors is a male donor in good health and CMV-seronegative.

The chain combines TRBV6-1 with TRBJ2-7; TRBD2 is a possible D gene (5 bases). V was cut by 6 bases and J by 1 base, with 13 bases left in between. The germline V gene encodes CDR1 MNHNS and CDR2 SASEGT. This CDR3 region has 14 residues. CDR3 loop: CASSPDSTSYEQYF. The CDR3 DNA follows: TGTGCCAGCAGCCCGGACTCTACTTCCTACGAGCAGTACTTC.

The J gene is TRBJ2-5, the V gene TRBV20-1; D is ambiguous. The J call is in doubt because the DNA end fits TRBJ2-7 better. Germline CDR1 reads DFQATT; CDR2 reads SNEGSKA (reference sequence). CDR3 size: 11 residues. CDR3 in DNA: TGCAGTGCCGCCGATCCCTACGAGCAGTACTTC. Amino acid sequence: CSAADPYEQYF.

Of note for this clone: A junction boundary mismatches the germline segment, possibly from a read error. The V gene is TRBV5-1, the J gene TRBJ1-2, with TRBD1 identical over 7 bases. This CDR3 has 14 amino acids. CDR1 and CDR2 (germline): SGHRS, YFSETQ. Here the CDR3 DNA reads TGCGCCGGCAGCTCGGGGACAGTATCGCATGGCTACACCTTC. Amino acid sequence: CAGSSGTVSHGYTF. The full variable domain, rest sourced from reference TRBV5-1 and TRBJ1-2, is KAGVTQTPRYLIKTRGQQVTLSCSPISGHRSVSWYQQTPGQGLQFLFEYFSETQRNKGNFPGRFSGRQFSNSRSEMNVSTLELGDSALYLCAGSSGTVSHGYTFGSGTRLTVV.

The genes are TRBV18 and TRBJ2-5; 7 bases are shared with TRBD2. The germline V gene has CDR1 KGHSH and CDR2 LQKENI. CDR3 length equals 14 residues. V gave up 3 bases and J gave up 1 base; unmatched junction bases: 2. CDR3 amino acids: CASSPGTTQETQYF. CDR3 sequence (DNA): TGTGCCAGCTCACCCGGGACTACCCAAGAGACCCAGTACTTC.

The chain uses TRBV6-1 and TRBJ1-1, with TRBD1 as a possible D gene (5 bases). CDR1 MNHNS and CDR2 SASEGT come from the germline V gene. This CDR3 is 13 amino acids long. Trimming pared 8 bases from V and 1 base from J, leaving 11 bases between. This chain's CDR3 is CASWGGENTEAFF. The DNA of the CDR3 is TGTGCCAGCTGGGGAGGGGAGAACACTGAAGCTTTCTTT.

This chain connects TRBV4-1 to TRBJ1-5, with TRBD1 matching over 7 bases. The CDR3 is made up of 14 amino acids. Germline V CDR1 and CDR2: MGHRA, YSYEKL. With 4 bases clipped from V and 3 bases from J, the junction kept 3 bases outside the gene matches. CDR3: CASSPGQNNQPQHF. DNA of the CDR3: TGCGCCAGCAGCCCGGGACAGAACAATCAGCCCCAGCATTTT.

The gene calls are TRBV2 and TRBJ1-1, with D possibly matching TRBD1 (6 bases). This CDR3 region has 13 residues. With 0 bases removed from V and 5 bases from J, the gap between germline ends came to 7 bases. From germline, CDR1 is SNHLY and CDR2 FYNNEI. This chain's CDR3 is CASSEARGTEAFF. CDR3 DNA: TGTGCCAGCAGTGAAGCGAGGGGGACTGAAGCTTTCTTT.

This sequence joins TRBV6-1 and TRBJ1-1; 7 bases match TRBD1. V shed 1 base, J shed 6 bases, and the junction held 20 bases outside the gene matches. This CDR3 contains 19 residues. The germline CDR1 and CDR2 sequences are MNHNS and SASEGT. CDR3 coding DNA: TGTGCCAGCAGTGAAGGCTTTTGGGGGACAGTGGGGTTTAGGGCTGAAGCTTTCTTT. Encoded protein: CASSEGFWGTVGFRAEAFF.

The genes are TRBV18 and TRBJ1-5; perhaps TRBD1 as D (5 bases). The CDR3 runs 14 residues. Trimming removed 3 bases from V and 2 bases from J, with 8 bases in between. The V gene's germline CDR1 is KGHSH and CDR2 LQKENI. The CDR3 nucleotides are TGTGCCAGCTCACCCGACAGTGGCAATCAGCCCCAGCATTTT. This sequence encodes CASSPDSGNQPQHF.

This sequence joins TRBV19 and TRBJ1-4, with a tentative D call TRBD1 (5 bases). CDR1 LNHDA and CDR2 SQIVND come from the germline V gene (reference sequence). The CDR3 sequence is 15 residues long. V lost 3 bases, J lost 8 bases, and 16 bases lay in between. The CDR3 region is CASSIGAVSGEKLFF. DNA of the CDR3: TGTGCCAGTAGTATTGGGGCCGTCAGCGGGGAAAAACTGTTTTTT.

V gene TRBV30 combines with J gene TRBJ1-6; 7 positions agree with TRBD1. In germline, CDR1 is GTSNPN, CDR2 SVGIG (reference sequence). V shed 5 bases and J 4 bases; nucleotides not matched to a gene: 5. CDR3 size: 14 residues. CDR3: CAWVDRRYNSPLHF. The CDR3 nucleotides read TGTGCCTGGGTGGACAGGCGATATAATTCACCCCTCCACTTT.

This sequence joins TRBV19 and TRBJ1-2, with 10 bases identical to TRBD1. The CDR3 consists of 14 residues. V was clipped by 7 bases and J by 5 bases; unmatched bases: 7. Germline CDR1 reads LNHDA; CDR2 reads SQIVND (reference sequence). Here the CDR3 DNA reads TGTGCCAGTATCACGACAGGGGGCCGGTATGGCTACACCTTC. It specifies CASITTGGRYGYTF.

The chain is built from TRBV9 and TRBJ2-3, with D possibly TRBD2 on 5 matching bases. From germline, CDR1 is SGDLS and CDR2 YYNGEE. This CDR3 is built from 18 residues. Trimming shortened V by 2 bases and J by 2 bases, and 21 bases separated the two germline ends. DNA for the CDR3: TGTGCCAGCAGCGTGGATGTAGTCCCAGCGGTGTTCACAGATACGCAGTATTTT. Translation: CASSVDVVPAVFTDTQYF.

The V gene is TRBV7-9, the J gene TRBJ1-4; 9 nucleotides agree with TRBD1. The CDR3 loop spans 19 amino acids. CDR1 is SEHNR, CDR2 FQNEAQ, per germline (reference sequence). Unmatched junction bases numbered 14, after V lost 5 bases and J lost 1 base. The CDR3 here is CASSPSALQGAGTNEKLFF. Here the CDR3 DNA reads TGTGCCAGCAGCCCTAGCGCCCTACAGGGGGCAGGAACTAATGAAAAACTGTTTTTT.

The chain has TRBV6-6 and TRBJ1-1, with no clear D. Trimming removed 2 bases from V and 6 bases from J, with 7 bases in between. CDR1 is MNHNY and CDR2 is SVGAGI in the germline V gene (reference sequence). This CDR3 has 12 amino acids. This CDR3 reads CASSYGGPEAFF. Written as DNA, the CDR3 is TGTGCCAGCAGTTACGGAGGCCCTGAAGCTTTCTTT.

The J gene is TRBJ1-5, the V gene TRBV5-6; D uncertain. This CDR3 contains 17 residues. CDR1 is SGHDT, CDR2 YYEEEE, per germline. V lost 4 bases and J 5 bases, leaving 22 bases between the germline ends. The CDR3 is CASSQRGGPRRDQPQHF. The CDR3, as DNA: TGTGCCAGCAGCCAGCGCGGTGGACCTCGGCGGGATCAGCCCCAGCATTTT.